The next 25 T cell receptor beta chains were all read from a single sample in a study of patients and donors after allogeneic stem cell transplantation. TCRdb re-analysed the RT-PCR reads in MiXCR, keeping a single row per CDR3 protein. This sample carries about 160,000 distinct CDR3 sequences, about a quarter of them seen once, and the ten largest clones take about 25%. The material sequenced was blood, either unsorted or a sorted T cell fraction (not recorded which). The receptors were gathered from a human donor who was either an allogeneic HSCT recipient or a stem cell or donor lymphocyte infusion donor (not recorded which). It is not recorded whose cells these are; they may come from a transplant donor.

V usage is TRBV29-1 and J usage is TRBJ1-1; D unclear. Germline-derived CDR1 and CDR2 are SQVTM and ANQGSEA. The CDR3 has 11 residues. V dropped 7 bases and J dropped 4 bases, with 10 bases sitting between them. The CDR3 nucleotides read TGCAGCGCCTTTCTCGGCACTGAAGCTTTCTTT. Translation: CSAFLGTEAFF.

The CDR3 coding sequence is TGTGCCAGCAGGGAAGGGACTAGCGGGGGGCTTAGCACAGATACGCAGTATTTT. Its translation is CASREGTSGGLSTDTQYF. The chain uses TRBV12-3 or TRBV12-4 and TRBJ2-3; 15 nucleotides align to TRBD2. Losses at the gene ends were 6 bases for V and 0 bases for J; bases not matched to a gene: 7. The CDR3 covers 18 residues.

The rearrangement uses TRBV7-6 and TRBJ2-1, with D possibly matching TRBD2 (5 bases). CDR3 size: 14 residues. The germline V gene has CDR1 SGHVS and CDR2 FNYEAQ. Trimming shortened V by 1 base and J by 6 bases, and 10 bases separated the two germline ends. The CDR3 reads CASSLELVSNEQFF. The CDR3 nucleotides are TGTGCCAGCAGCTTAGAACTAGTTAGCAATGAGCAGTTCTTC.

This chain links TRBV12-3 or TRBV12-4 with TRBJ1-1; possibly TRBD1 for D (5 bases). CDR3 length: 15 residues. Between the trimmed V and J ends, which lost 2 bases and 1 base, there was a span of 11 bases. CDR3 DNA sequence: TGTGCCAGCAGTTTAAGGTCCACAGGGAACACTGAAGCTTTCTTT. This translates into CASSLRSTGNTEAFF.

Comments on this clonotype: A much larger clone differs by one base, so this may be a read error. This CDR3 reads CASSSNSMLHNAYTF. CDR3 bases: TGTGCCAGCAGCTCGAATTCAATGCTACATAATGCCTACACCTTC. The genes are TRBV7-9 and TRBJ1-2; D gene unclear. Trimming took off 4 bases at V and 10 bases at J, with 22 bases between the two ends. CDR3 length: 15 amino acids. Looked up from germline, CDR1 is SEHNR and CDR2 is FQNEAQ (reference sequence).

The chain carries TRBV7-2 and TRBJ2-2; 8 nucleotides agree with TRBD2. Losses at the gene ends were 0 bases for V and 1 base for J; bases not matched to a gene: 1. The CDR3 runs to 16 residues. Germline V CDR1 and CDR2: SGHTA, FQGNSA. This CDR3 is CASSLAGLENTGELFF. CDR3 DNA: TGTGCCAGCAGCTTAGCGGGACTAGAGAACACCGGGGAGCTGTTTTTT.

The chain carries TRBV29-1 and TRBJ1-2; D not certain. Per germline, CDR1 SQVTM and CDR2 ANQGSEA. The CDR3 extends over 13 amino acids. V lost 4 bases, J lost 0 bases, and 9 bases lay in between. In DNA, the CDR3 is TGCAGCGTTGGGGGAGGGACTAACTATGGCTACACCTTC. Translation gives CSVGGGTNYGYTF.

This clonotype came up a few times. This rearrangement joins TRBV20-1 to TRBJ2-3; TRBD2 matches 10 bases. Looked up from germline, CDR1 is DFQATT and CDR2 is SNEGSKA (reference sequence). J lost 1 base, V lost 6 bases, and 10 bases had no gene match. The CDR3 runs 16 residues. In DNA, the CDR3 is TGCAGTGCGTCCCCTAGCGGGAGAGGTGGCACAGATACGCAGTATTTT. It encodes CSASPSGRGGTDTQYF.

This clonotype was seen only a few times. CDR3 bases: TGTGCCAGCAGTTATATTGACGAGCAGTACTTC. Translation gives CASSYIDEQYF. The chain recombines TRBV6-2 or TRBV6-3 with TRBJ2-7; D is undetermined. V lost 3 bases and J lost 5, with 5 bases in between. Germline CDR1 reads MNHEY; CDR2 reads SVGEGT. CDR3 length equals 11 residues.

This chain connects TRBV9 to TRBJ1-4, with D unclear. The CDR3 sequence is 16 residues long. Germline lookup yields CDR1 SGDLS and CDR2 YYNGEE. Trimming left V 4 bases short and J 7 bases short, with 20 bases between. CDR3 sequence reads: CASSSGLGGWGEKLFF. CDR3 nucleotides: TGTGCCAGCAGCTCCGGTCTCGGAGGCTGGGGTGAAAAACTGTTTTTT.

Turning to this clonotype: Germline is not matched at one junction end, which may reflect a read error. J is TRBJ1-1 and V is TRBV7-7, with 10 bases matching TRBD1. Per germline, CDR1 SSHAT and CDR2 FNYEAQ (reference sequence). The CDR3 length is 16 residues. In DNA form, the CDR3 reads TGTGCTAGCAGCTTGGGTCGGGACAGGGGACCCACTGAAGCTTTCTTT. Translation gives CASSLGRDRGPTEAFF.

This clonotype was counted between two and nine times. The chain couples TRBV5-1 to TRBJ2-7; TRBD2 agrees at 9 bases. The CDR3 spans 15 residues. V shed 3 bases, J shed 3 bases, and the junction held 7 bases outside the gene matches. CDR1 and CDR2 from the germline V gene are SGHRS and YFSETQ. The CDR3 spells CASSYFLAGFYEQYF. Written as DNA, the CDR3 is TGCGCCAGCAGCTATTTCCTAGCGGGATTCTACGAGCAGTACTTC.

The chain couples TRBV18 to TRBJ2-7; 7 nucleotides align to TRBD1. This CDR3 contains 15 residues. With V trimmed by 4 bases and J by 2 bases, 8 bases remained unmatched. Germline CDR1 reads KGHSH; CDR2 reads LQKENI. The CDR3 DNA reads TGTGCCAGCTCACATCCGGGACAGTACCCCTACGAGCAGTACTTC. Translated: CASSHPGQYPYEQYF. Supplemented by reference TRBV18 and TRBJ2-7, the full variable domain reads NAGVMQNPRHLVRRRGQEARLRCSPMKGHSHVYWYRQLPEEGLKFMVYLQKENIIDESGMPKERFSAEFPKEGPSILRIQQVVRGDSAAYFCASSHPGQYPYEQYFGPGTRLTVT.

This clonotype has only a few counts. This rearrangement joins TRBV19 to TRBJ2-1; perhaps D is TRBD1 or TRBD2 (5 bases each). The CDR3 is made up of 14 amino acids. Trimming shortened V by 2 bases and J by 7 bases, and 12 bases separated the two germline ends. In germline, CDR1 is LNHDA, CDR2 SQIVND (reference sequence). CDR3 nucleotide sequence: TGTGCCAGTAGTATATGGGGGACGCTGAATGAGCAGTTCTTC. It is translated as CASSIWGTLNEQFF.

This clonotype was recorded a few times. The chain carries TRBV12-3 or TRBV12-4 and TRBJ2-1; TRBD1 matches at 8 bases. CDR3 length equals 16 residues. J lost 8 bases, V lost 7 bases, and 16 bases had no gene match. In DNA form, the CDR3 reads TGTGCCAGCACCGAAATAGGACAGGGTGAAATCCATGAGCAGTTCTTC. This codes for CASTEIGQGEIHEQFF.

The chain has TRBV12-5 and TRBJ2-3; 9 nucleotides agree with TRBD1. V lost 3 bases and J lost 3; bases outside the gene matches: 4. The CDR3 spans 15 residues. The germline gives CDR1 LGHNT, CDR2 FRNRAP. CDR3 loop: CASGFFGQGTDTQYF. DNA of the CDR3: TGTGCTAGTGGTTTTTTCGGACAGGGGACAGATACGCAGTATTTT.

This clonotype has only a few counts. The CDR3: CASRNPGQGSANSPLHF. The CDR3 bases are TGTGCCAGTAGGAATCCGGGACAGGGGAGTGCGAATTCACCCCTCCACTTT. The V gene is TRBV19, the J gene TRBJ1-6, with 10 bases lining up with TRBD1. With 6 bases clipped from V and 7 bases from J, the junction kept 12 bases outside the gene matches. Looked up from germline, CDR1 is LNHDA and CDR2 is SQIVND (reference sequence). This CDR3 is 17 amino acids long.

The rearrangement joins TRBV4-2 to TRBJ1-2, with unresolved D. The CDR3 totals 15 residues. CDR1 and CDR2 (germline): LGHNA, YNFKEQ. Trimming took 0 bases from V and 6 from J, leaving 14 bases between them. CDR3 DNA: TGTGCCAGCAGCCAAGACCCCGGGCCTAATGATGGCTACACCTTC. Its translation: CASSQDPGPNDGYTF.

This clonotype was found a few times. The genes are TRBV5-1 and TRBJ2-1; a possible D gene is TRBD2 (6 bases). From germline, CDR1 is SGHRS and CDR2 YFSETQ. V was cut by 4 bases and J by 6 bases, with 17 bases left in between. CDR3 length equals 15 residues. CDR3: CASSPGRGLGNEQFF. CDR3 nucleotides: TGCGCCAGCAGCCCCGGACGGGGACTGGGCAATGAGCAGTTCTTC.

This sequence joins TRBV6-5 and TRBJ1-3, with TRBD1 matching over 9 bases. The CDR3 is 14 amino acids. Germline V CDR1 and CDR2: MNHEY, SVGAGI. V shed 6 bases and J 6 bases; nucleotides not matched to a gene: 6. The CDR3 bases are TGTGCCAGCAGACCCGGGACAGGGACAAACACCATATATTTT. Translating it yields CASRPGTGTNTIYF.

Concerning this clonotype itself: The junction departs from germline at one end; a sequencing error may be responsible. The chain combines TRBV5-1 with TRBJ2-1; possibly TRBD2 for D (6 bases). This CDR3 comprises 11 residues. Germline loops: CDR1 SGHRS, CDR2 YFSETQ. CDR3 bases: TGCGACAGCGGGTGGGGCAATGAGCAGTTCTTC. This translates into CDSGWGNEQFF.

For the CDR3, the DNA is TGTGCCAGCAGCCCGGGACAGGGGGAAATATACGAGCAGTACTTC. Translated: CASSPGQGEIYEQYF. The chain carries TRBV3-1 and TRBJ2-7; 11 nucleotides line up with TRBD1. The germline CDR1 and CDR2 sequences are LGHDT and YNNKEL (reference sequence). V lost 4 bases, J lost 4 bases, and 6 bases stayed unmatched. CDR3 size: 15 residues.

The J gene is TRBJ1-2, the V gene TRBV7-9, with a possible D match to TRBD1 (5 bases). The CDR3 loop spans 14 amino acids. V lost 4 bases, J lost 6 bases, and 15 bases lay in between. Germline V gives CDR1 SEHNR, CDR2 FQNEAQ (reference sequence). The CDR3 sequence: CASSSTAGIDGYTF. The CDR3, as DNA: TGTGCCAGCAGCTCGACTGCAGGGATCGATGGCTACACCTTC.

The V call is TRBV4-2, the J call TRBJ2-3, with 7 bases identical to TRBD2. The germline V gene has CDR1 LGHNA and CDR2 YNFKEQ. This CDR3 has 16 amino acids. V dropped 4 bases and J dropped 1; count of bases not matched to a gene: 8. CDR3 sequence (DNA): TGTGCCAGCAGCCCAAAAGCGGGACTCCGCACAGATACGCAGTATTTT. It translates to CASSPKAGLRTDTQYF.

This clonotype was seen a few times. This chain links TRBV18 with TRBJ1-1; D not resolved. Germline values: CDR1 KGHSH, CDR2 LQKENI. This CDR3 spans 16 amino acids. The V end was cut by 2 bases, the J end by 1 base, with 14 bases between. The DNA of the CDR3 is TGTGCCAGCTCACCATTTACGGGAGCGTCGAACACTGAAGCTTTCTTT. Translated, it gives CASSPFTGASNTEAFF.